This is a list of T cell receptor beta chains from one sample in a study of shared clonotypes between healthy human individuals. Clones were sequenced by immunoSEQ multiplex PCR, and TCRdb holds only the in-frame ones, with some missing. The profile shows 2 million to 3 million clones, roughly 93% of them singletons. Sequencing was carried out using naive CD4+ T cells from PBMCs. Receptors were obtained from a man younger than 35 in good health. Some clones in this sample may be carry-over from other donors' samples. Each CDR3 is given with its conserved first and last residue. The D gene is left open where the match is weak. Only part of the rows carry a size: once, few, many, or a class if the clone is expanded.

v_gene	d_gene	abundance	j_gene	CDR3nt	CDR3aa
TRBV4-3	-	-	TRBJ1-2	TGCGCCAGCAGCCCAAAACAGACAGGTTTTGACTATGGCTACACCTTC	CASSPKQTGFDYGYTF
TRBV6-5	-	-	TRBJ1-6	TGTGCCAGCAGTTTCTCGGGCCTACCACCCCTCCACTTT	CASSFSGLPPLHF
TRBV4-1	TRBD1	-	TRBJ1-1	TGCGCCAGCAGCCGGCGGACAGGGGGGGGCACTGAAGCTTTCTTT	CASSRRTGGGTEAFF
TRBV5-1	-	-	TRBJ2-7	TGCGCCAGCAGCTTGGACAGCCCCAACTACGAGCAGTACTTC	CASSLDSPNYEQYF
TRBV30	-	once	TRBJ2-6	TGTGCCTGGAGTGCAGGCTCTGGGGCCAACGTCCTGACTTTC	CAWSAGSGANVLTF
TRBV7-9	TRBD2	-	TRBJ2-7	TGTGCCAGCAGCTTAGAAATCGGGACTAGCGGGAGTTACGAGCAGTACTTC	CASSLEIGTSGSYEQYF
TRBV5-5	TRBD1	-	TRBJ2-4	TGTGCCAGCAGCCGCGGGACAGGTCAGGACATTCAGTACTTC	CASSRGTGQDIQYF
TRBV7-2	-	-	TRBJ2-2	TGTGCCAGCAGCTTAGGACTAGTACCCGGGGAGCTGTTTTTT	CASSLGLVPGELFF
TRBV19	-	once	TRBJ1-2	TGTGCCAGTAGTATGCCCCGAAAAGGGCCAAACTATGGCTACACCTTC	CASSMPRKGPNYGYTF
TRBV7-6	-	-	TRBJ2-7	TGTGCCAGCAGCCATCGCGGAGGTACCGAGCAGTACTTC	CASSHRGGTEQYF
TRBV9	-	once	TRBJ2-3	TGTGCCAGCAGCTTCGACCCCCGGGCCACAGATACGCAGTATTTT	CASSFDPRATDTQYF
TRBV11-2	-	-	TRBJ2-5	TGTGCCAGCAGCTTATTTACCGCCCAGTACTTC	CASSLFTAQYF